The clone carrying this TCR beta chain was seen a few times. The antigen remains unidentified. A single record per CDR3 protein comes from TCRdb applying MiXCR to the RT-PCR reads. The sample has more than 200,000 distinct CDR3 sequences, 9% to 15% seen once. Germline V lookup: CDR1 SGDLS, CDR2 YYNGEE. The CDR3 has 13 amino acids. Between the trimmed V and J ends, which lost 3 bases and 7 bases, there was a span of 11 bases. These data are taken from a study of response to subunit inactivated influenza vaccine. Overall study results and limits: Every seasonal influenza vaccination brings in few new T cells, the authors suggested.

The V gene is TRBV9, the J gene TRBJ1-5; the D gene is possibly TRBD1 (6 bases). Material: non-naive T cells sorted from PBMCs, obtained approximately 15 days before vaccination. The TCR originated in a man aged 45-65 years who received an inactivated influenza vaccine. CDR3 loop: CASSEDSWQPQHF. The CDR3 bases are TGTGCCAGCAGCGAGGACAGTTGGCAGCCCCAGCATTTT.